A single T cell receptor beta chain is shown here with its context. The junction and the germline gene differ at one end; a read error may be behind it. This table comes from immunoSEQ multiplex PCR, and its TCRdb copy is limited to in-frame clones, with some not included. The data show tens of thousands of clones, roughly 88% seen once. The record originates from a study of T cells after somatic rescue of genetic block. This CDR3 contains 16 residues. CDR1 SGHTA and CDR2 FQGNSA come from the germline V gene. This clonotype originated in a man aged 25 to 40. Source material: peripheral blood mononuclear cells (PBMCs). V and J are TRBV7-2 and TRBJ2-5; 9 nucleotides line up with TRBD2. In DNA form, the CDR3 reads TGTGCCAGCAGATTAGAAGTAGCGGGAGTACAAGAGACCCAGTACTTC. Amino acids: CASRLEVAGVQETQYF. Using reference TRBV7-2 and TRBJ2-5 for the parts outside the CDR3, the full variable domain is GAGVSQSPSNKVTEKGKDVELRCDPISGHTALYWYRQSLGQGLEFLIYFQGNSAPDKSGLPSDRFSAERTGGSVSTLTIQRTQQEDSAVYLCASRLEVAGVQETQYFGPGTRLLVL.